The 25 T cell receptor beta chains reported below all come from one sample, sequenced in a study of shared clonotypes between healthy human individuals. CD8 cells regarded as naive lacked CD45RO, were positively chosen for CCR7, and omitted terminally differentiated effector memory CD45RA+ cells. Assay used: immunoSEQ multiplex PCR; TCRdb lists only in-frame clones, some missing. The repertoire consists of about 2.1 million clones, with about 93% occurring once and the leading ten covering 1.5% to 2%. The source material was naive CD8+ T cells from PBMCs. These receptors were collected from a man between 18 and 35 years old in good health. Some clones in this sample may be carry-over from other donors' samples.

The chain combines TRBV7-9 with TRBJ1-4; D possibly corresponds to TRBD1 (6 bases). Germline CDR1 and CDR2: SEHNR and FQNEAQ (reference sequence). The V end was cut by 4 bases, the J end by 0 bases, with 9 bases between. The CDR3 is 15 amino acids. In nucleotides, the CDR3 is TGTGCCAGCAGCTCCAGGGGTACAACTAATGAAAAACTGTTTTTT. Translation: CASSSRGTTNEKLFF.

This clone has a handful of counts. The rearrangement joins TRBV12-5 to TRBJ1-2; D may be TRBD1 (5 bases). V gave up 3 bases and J gave up 4 bases, with 9 bases separating them. The CDR3 covers 13 residues. The germline V gene encodes CDR1 LGHNT and CDR2 FRNRAP. CDR3: CASGFRGGYGYTF. The CDR3 DNA reads as TGTGCTAGTGGTTTTCGGGGGGGCTATGGCTACACCTTC.

Comments on this clone: Other DNA sequences in the same sample also yield this CDR3. V is TRBV13 and J is TRBJ1-1; no definite D call. Germline V gives CDR1 PRHDT, CDR2 FYEKMQ (reference sequence). Trimming cost V 4 bases and J 0 bases, with 6 bases left between them. The CDR3 totals 13 residues. Here the CDR3 reads CASSSNMNTEAFF. The CDR3 nucleotides are TGTGCCAGCAGCTCCAACATGAACACTGAAGCTTTCTTT.

This chain's CDR3 is CASSSGTSGRFYEQYF. The CDR3 nucleotides are TGTGCCAGCAGTTCGGGGACTAGCGGGAGGTTCTACGAGCAGTACTTC. The chain links TRBV28 to TRBJ2-5, with 15 bases identical to TRBD2. The last part of the DNA fits TRBJ2-7 better; the J call may be wrong. The CDR3 runs 16 residues. Germline CDR1 is MDHEN and CDR2 is SYDVKM.

V is TRBV28 and J is TRBJ2-1; the D is unclear. Trimming took 5 bases from V and 2 from J, leaving 16 bases between them. CDR3 length: 16 residues. CDR1 and CDR2 from the germline V gene are MDHEN and SYDVKM. In DNA form, the CDR3 reads TGTGCCAGCAGTCTGACTGTTGACTCGCCCTACAATGAGCAGTTCTTC. Its protein is CASSLTVDSPYNEQFF.

The chain has TRBV6-1 and TRBJ1-2; no clear D. This CDR3 comprises 10 residues. The germline gives CDR1 MNHNS, CDR2 SASEGT. Deletions cut 10 bases from V and 7 bases from J, with 10 bases between. CDR3 protein: CAIAASGYTF. The CDR3 nucleotides read TGTGCCATCGCAGCTAGTGGCTACACCTTC.

The chain couples TRBV6-6 to TRBJ1-2; D perhaps matches TRBD1 (6 bases). This CDR3 has 14 residues. Germline values: CDR1 MNHNY, CDR2 SVGAGI (reference sequence). V lost 7 bases, J lost 2 bases, and 14 bases lay in between. DNA for the CDR3: TGTGCCAGCACCCTGACAGGTCCGAACTATGGCTACACCTTC. Translating it yields CASTLTGPNYGYTF.

The DNA of the CDR3 is TGTGCCAGCAGTTTATATCATAGCGGGAGCCCAGATACGCAGTATTTT. Its protein is CASSLYHSGSPDTQYF. The gene calls are TRBV27 and TRBJ2-3, with 9 nucleotides matching TRBD2. V was pared by 1 base and J by 4 bases, with 6 bases of the junction left unmatched. The CDR3 totals 16 residues. From germline, CDR1 is MNHEY and CDR2 SMNVEV (reference sequence).

This chain joins TRBV9 and TRBJ2-1; tentatively, D is TRBD2 (5 bases). V lost 0 bases to trimming and J lost 5 bases, with 15 bases between them. Germline-derived CDR1 and CDR2 are SGDLS and YYNGEE. The CDR3 extends over 16 amino acids. CDR3 loop: CASSVGVGMANNEQFF. As DNA, the CDR3 is TGTGCCAGCAGCGTAGGGGTCGGGATGGCCAACAATGAGCAGTTCTTC.

The chain is built from TRBV18 and TRBJ2-7, with D uncertain. The CDR3 has 14 residues. Germline-derived CDR1 and CDR2 are KGHSH and LQKENI. Between the trimmed V and J ends, which lost 6 bases and 3 bases, there was a span of 15 bases. As DNA, the CDR3 is TGTGCCAGCTCCCAGGATAGCCCCCGCTACGAGCAGTACTTC. Its protein is CASSQDSPRYEQYF. The full variable domain, with the rest looked up from reference TRBV18 and TRBJ2-7, is NAGVMQNPRHLVRRRGQEARLRCSPMKGHSHVYWYRQLPEEGLKFMVYLQKENIIDESGMPKERFSAEFPKEGPSILRIQQVVRGDSAAYFCASSQDSPRYEQYFGPGTRLTVT.

This sequence joins TRBV4-1 and TRBJ2-7; D perhaps matches TRBD1 (5 bases). Germline-derived CDR1 and CDR2 are MGHRA and YSYEKL. V was shortened by 0 bases and J by 3 bases, with 15 bases between the two germline ends. This CDR3 spans 16 amino acids. The DNA of the CDR3 is TGCGCCAGCAGCCAAGATCCGGCTGGGGCGTACTACGAGCAGTACTTC. Translated: CASSQDPAGAYYEQYF.

The chain is built from TRBV23-1 and TRBJ2-4, with 7 bases matching TRBD1. TRBV23-1 has ORF status, its function being uncertain. The J segment lost 0 bases and the V segment lost 5 bases, leaving 7 bases of the junction unmatched. CDR3 length equals 16 residues. CDR3 sequence: CASSTGDELAKNIQYF. CDR3 nucleotide sequence: TGCGCCAGCAGTACAGGGGACGAGCTAGCCAAAAACATTCAGTACTTC.

This clone was found once. This chain joins TRBV28 and TRBJ1-1, with D perhaps TRBD1 (5 bases). This CDR3 contains 15 residues. CDR1 is MDHEN and CDR2 is SYDVKM in the germline V gene. V lost 5 bases and J lost 0, with 13 bases in between. The CDR3 bases are TGTGCCAGCAGTCTAAGGAGACAGTTGAACACTGAAGCTTTCTTT. This sequence encodes CASSLRRQLNTEAFF.

This clone was recorded once. This CDR3 is also generated by other DNA sequences in the sample. The chain recombines TRBV7-9 with TRBJ2-7; the match to TRBD1 covers 8 bases. The germline V gene has CDR1 SEHNR and CDR2 FQNEAQ (reference sequence). The ends lost 5 bases at V and 1 base at J; junction bases unmatched: 1. The CDR3 consists of 13 residues. The CDR3, as DNA: TGTGCCAGCAGCCGGGACAGGTCCTACGAGCAGTACTTC. Residues: CASSRDRSYEQYF.

The J gene is TRBJ2-1, the V gene TRBV10-3; D may be TRBD1 or TRBD2 (5 bases each). V was pared by 7 bases and J by 8 bases, with 9 bases between. CDR1 and CDR2 from the germline V gene are ENHRY and SYGVKD. CDR3 length equals 11 residues. The CDR3 protein is CAINLGDEQFF. Written as DNA, the CDR3 is TGTGCCATCAATTTGGGGGATGAGCAGTTCTTC.

V gene TRBV28 combines with J gene TRBJ2-7, with 9 bases matching TRBD1. V lost 6 bases, J lost 2 bases, and 5 bases stayed unmatched. The CDR3 has 14 residues. Germline values: CDR1 MDHEN, CDR2 SYDVKM. This CDR3 is CASRDRGRTYEQYF. The DNA of the CDR3 is TGTGCCAGCAGGGACAGGGGACGTACCTACGAGCAGTACTTC.

The V and J genes are TRBV11-2 and TRBJ2-7; D may be TRBD1 (6 bases). Germline CDR1 and CDR2: SGHAT and FQNNGV. V lost 6 bases and J 2 bases, leaving 17 bases between the germline ends. The CDR3 loop spans 15 amino acids. DNA of the CDR3: TGTGCCAGCAGTCGAACAGGGACGCCGGCCTACGAGCAGTACTTC. Protein product: CASSRTGTPAYEQYF.

V and J are TRBV25-1 and TRBJ1-3; TRBD1 might be the D (6 bases). The CDR3 covers 15 residues. The V gene lost 3 bases and the J gene lost 4 bases, with 13 bases spanning the gap. CDR1 is MGHDK and CDR2 is SYGVNS in the germline V gene. CDR3 in DNA: TGTGCCAGCAGTGATTCGTGGGGGCTGGGAAACACCATATATTTT. Its protein is CASSDSWGLGNTIYF.

The chain employs TRBV19 and TRBJ2-7, with D maybe TRBD1 (6 bases). CDR3 length: 15 amino acids. The V end was cut by 3 bases, the J end by 2 bases, with 14 bases between. CDR1 is LNHDA, CDR2 SQIVND, per germline (reference sequence). CDR3 nucleotides: TGTGCCAGTAGTATCAGCCAGGGGCGTCCCTACGAGCAGTACTTC. Its translation is CASSISQGRPYEQYF.

The chain joins TRBV19 to TRBJ2-1, with no clear D. This CDR3 has 12 amino acids. Germline assignment: CDR1 LNHDA and CDR2 SQIVND (reference sequence). Trimming stripped 9 bases from V and 6 bases from J, with 12 bases between. The CDR3 protein is CASSPRVNEQFF. In nucleotides, the CDR3 is TGTGCCAGCTCCCCCCGTGTCAATGAGCAGTTCTTC.

As regards this clone: Within the sample, other DNA sequences also encode this same CDR3. The J gene is TRBJ2-1, the V gene TRBV27, with 8 bases lining up with TRBD1. The CDR3 runs 14 residues. J lost 2 bases, V lost 5 bases, and 2 bases had no gene match. The germline gives CDR1 MNHEY, CDR2 SMNVEV (reference sequence). CDR3 residues: CASSKQGAYNEQFF. In DNA form, the CDR3 reads TGTGCCAGCAGTAAACAGGGGGCCTACAATGAGCAGTTCTTC.

The chain recombines TRBV28 with TRBJ1-2, with 9 bases lining up with TRBD1. The germline CDR1 and CDR2 sequences are MDHEN and SYDVKM. Trimming took 2 bases from V and 0 from J; bases not matched to a gene: 13. This CDR3 region has 19 residues. DNA for the CDR3: TGTGCCAGCAGTTTAATTTTCGGGACAGGGTCCTTCGCTAACTATGGCTACACCTTC. Translated: CASSLIFGTGSFANYGYTF.

V is TRBV7-8 and J is TRBJ2-2; TRBD1 aligns across 7 bases. CDR3 size: 16 residues. Trimming removed 5 bases from V and 3 bases from J; junction bases left unmatched: 9. Per germline, CDR1 SGHVS and CDR2 FQNEAQ. CDR3 sequence reads: CASSRITTGDTGELFF. The CDR3 DNA follows: TGTGCCAGCAGCCGAATAACTACAGGGGACACCGGGGAGCTGTTTTTT.

The chain joins TRBV19 to TRBJ2-7; unclear D gene. The CDR3 runs 15 residues. Trimming shortened V by 5 bases and J by 0 bases, and 14 bases separated the two germline ends. Germline-derived CDR1 and CDR2 are LNHDA and SQIVND (reference sequence). The CDR3 nucleotides read TGTGCCAGTAGTTTCAGACCCGCAGGCTCCTACGAGCAGTACTTC. Translation: CASSFRPAGSYEQYF.

This chain links TRBV28 with TRBJ2-3, with TRBD2 matching 10 bases. CDR3 length: 16 amino acids. V shed 5 bases and J 2 bases; nucleotides not matched to a gene: 7. Germline CDR1 reads MDHEN; CDR2 reads SYDVKM. The CDR3 bases are TGTGCCAGCAGTCCAGGACTAGCGGAGACCACAGATACGCAGTATTTT. It codes for CASSPGLAETTDTQYF.